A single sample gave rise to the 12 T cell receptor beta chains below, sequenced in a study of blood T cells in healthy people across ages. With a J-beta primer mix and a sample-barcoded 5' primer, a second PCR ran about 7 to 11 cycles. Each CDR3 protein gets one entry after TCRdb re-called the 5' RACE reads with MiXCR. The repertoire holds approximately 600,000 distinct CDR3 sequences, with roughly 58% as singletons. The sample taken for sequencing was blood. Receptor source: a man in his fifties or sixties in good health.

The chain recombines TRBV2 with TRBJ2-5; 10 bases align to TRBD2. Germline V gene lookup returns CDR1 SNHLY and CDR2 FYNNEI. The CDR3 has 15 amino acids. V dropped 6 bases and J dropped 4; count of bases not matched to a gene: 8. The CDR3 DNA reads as TGTGCCAGCAGGGTGGAGCGGGGGGGCGCAGAGACCCAGTACTTC. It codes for CASRVERGGAETQYF.

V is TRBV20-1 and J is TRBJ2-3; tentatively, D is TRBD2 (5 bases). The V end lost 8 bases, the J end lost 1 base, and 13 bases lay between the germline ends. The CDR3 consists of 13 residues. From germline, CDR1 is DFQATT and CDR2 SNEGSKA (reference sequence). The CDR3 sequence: CSCGGRGTDTQYF. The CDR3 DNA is TGCAGTTGTGGTGGGCGGGGCACAGATACGCAGTATTTT.

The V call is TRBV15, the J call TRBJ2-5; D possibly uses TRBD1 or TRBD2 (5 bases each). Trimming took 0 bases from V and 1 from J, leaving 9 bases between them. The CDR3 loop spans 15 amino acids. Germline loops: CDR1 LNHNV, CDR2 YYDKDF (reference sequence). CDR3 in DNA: TGTGCCACCAGCAGAGATGGGGGATTCCAAGAGACCCAGTACTTC. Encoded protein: CATSRDGGFQETQYF.

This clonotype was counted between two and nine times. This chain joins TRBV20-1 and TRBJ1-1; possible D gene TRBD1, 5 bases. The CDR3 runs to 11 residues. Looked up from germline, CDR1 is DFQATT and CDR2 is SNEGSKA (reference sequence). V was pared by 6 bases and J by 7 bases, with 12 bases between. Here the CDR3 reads CSAPDSYEAFF. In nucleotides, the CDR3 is TGCAGTGCCCCTGACAGCTATGAAGCTTTCTTT.

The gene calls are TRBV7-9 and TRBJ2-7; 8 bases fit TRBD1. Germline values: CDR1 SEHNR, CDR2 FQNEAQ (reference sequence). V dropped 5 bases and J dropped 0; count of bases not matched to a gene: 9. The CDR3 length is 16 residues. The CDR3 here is CASSPYGQGGSYEQYF. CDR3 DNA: TGTGCCAGCAGCCCCTATGGACAGGGAGGCTCCTACGAGCAGTACTTC.

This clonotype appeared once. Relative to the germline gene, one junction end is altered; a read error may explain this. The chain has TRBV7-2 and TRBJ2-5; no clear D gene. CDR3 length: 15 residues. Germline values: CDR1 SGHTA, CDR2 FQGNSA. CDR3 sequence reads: CVSSAMVGYQETQYF. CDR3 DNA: TGTGTCAGCAGCGCGATGGTGGGGTACCAAGAGACCCAGTACTTC.

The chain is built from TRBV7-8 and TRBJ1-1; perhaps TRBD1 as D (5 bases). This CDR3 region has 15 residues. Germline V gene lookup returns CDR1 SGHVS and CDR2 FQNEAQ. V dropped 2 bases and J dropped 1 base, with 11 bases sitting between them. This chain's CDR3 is CASSLRQSPNTEAFF. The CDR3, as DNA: TGTGCCAGCAGCTTACGACAGTCCCCGAACACTGAAGCTTTCTTT.

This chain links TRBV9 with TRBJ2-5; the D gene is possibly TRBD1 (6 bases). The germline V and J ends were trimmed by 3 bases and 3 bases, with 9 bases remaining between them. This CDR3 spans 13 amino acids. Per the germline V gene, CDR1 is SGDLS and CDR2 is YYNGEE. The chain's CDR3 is CASSARTEETQYF. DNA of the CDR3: TGTGCCAGCAGCGCCCGGACAGAAGAGACCCAGTACTTC.

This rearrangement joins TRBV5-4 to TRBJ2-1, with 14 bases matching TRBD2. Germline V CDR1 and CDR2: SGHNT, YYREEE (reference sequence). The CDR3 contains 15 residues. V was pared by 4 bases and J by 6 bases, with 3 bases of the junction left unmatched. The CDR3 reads CASSRLAGGTNEQFF. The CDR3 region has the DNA TGTGCCAGCAGCCGACTAGCGGGGGGGACCAATGAGCAGTTCTTC.

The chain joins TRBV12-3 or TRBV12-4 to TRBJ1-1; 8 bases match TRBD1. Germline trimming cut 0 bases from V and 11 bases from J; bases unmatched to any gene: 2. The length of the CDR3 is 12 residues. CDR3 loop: CASSLATGEAFF. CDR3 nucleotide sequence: TGTGCCAGCAGTTTAGCGACAGGGGAGGCTTTCTTT.

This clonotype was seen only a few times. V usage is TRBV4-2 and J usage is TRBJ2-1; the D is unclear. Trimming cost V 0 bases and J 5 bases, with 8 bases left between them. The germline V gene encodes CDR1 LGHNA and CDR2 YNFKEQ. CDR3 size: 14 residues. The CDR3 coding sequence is TGTGCCAGCAGCCAAGATGGGATGGACAATGAGCAGTTCTTC. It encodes CASSQDGMDNEQFF.

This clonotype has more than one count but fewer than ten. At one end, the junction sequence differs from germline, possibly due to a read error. CDR3 amino acids: CSARDTSKNIQYF. The CDR3 coding sequence is TGCAGTGCGAGAGACACCTCCAAAAACATTCAGTACTTC. The rearrangement uses TRBV20-1 and TRBJ2-4; the D is unclear. The CDR3 has 13 amino acids. CDR1 and CDR2 from the germline V gene are DFQATT and SNEGSKA (reference sequence).